The sample holds many counts of the clone carrying this T cell receptor beta chain. Its target is not known. The junction had 4 bases not matched to a gene; V was cut back by 4 bases and J by 3 bases. This CDR3 is built from 15 residues. Germline V CDR1 and CDR2: MNHEY, SVGAGI. These data belong to a study of regulatory T cells in long-lasting Graves disease. Notes on the study in general: Shared public clonotypes totalled 2,741 in persistent patients, compared with around 930 in new patients. TRBV28, TRBJ1-2 and TRBJ2-5 emerged as the favored segments in persistent disease.

Researchers made TCR beta libraries by using iRepertoire HTBI primers and running Arm-PCR on CDR3 regions. In the original workflow: Across all samples, under 65 TRBV segments and around 15 TRBJ segments were identified. TCRdb re-analysed the multiplex PCR reads in MiXCR, keeping a single row per CDR3 protein. TCRdb's processing, not the authors' own work, is the source of the V and J calls. The sample shows about 460,000 distinct CDR3 sequences, less than 25% of them seen only once. As to time point: persistent/refractory GD, antithyroid drugs over 5 years with positive TRAb. After RNA was extracted from PBMCs, the TCR library was made from it.

The TCR comes from a female donor with Graves disease. The chain couples TRBV6-5 to TRBJ1-1; TRBD1 aligns across 11 bases. The sample consisted of peripheral blood mononuclear cells (PBMCs), taken when the disease was refractory, from a patient treated with antithyroid drugs. The chain's CDR3 is CASSSAGQGDTEAFF. Written as DNA, the CDR3 is TGTGCCAGCAGTTCCGCGGGACAGGGGGACACTGAAGCTTTCTTT.